The TCR beta chain described here comes from a study of blood T cell repertoires in COVID-19. Generated by immunoSEQ multiplex PCR, the TCRdb table keeps only in-frame clones and is missing some. Of some 150,000 clones in the sample, roughly 77% were seen once. Germline lookup yields CDR1 SGHRS and CDR2 YFSETQ. Trimming removed 0 bases from V and 6 bases from J; junction bases left unmatched: 12. CDR3 size: 18 residues. V gene TRBV5-1 combines with J gene TRBJ1-1; 12 bases agree with TRBD1. The receptor's source is a woman aged 70 to 79 with COVID-19, enrolled during active disease. Sequenced sample: peripheral blood. DNA of the CDR3: TGCGCCAGCAGCTTGGCCGGGACAGGGGGCGCCCATGAGGCTGAAGCTTTCTTT. Translation: CASSLAGTGGAHEAEAFF.